This TCR beta chain was documented in a study of a mutant IDH1 vaccine in newly diagnosed glioma. The wider study: Mean patient age was approximately 40 years; approximately 62% were male and around 40% female. Standard pretreatment was either radiotherapy, temozolomide, or, for most, radiochemotherapy with temozolomide. Study observations and caveats: Pseudoprogression seemingly bore no relation to changes in top peripheral T cell clonotypes.

Sample time point: week 47, end of study. Topical imiquimod was applied with each vaccine dose, which held 300 ug of mutant IDH1 20-mer peptide. There were eight vaccinations for patients, given in weeks 1, 3, 5, 7, 11, 15, 19 and 23. Concerning this clone: What it recognizes is unknown.

V shed 3 bases, J shed 8 bases, and the junction held 16 bases outside the gene matches. In germline, CDR1 is MGHDK, CDR2 SYGVNS. The CDR3 spans 17 residues. Sequencing used immunoSEQ multiplex PCR; TCRdb keeps in-frame clones, though not all of them. The table includes approximately 37,000 clones, 70% to 85% detected once. This sequence was found in a man aged 18 to 35 with glioma. Some clones in this sample may be carry-over from other donors' samples. This chain connects TRBV25-1 to TRBJ1-2; 9 bases match TRBD1. The material sequenced was PBMCs, taken from a glioma patient whose treatment included an IDH1 peptide vaccine. The CDR3 DNA sequence: TGTGCCAGCAGTGACGCCGGGACAGGGTTACGGAGGGGAGGCTACACCTTC. It is translated as CASSDAGTGLRRGGYTF.